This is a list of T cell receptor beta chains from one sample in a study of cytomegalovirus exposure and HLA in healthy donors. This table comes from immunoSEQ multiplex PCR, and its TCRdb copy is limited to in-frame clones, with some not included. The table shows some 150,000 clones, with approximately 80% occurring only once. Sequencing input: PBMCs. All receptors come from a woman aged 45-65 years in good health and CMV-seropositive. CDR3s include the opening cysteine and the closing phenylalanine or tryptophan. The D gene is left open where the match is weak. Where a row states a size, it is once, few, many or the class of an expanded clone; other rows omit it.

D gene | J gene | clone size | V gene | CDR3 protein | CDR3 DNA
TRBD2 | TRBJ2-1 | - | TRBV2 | CASSPASGDYEQFF | TGTGCCAGCTCCCCGGCTAGCGGGGACTATGAGCAGTTCTTC
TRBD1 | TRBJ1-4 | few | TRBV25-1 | CASSSPGTGGGEKLFF | TGTGCCAGCAGTTCTCCCGGGACAGGGGGTGGCGAAAAACTGTTTTTT
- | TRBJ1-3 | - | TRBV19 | CASMRNSGNTIYF | TGTGCCAGTATGAGAAACTCTGGAAACACCATATATTTT
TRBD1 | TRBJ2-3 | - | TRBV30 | CAWTKGQGGTDTQYF | TGTGCCTGGACCAAAGGACAGGGAGGCACAGATACGCAGTATTTT
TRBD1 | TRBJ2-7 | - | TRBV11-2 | CASSPRQGITHEQYF | TGTGCCAGCAGCCCTCGACAGGGAATAACCCACGAGCAGTACTTC
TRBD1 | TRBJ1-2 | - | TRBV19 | CASSITGVSNYGYTF | TGTGCCAGTAGTATAACAGGGGTCTCTAACTATGGCTACACCTTC
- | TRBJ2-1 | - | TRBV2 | CASSDLGASSYNEQFF | TGTGCCAGCAGTGACCTGGGGGCCAGCTCCTACAATGAGCAGTTCTTC
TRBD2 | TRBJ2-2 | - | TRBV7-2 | CASSLDLRGAYTGELFF | TGTGCCAGCAGCTTAGATTTGCGGGGGGCCTACACCGGGGAGCTGTTTTTT
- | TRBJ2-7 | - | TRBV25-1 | CASLSMKAEQYF | TGTGCCAGCTTAAGCATGAAAGCAGAGCAGTACTTC
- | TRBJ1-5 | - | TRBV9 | CASHHPGESNQPQHF | TGTGCCAGTCATCACCCAGGGGAGAGCAATCAGCCCCAGCATTTT
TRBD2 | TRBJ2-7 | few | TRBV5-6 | CASSRAGGPLEQYF | TGTGCCAGCAGCAGGGCGGGGGGGCCTCTCGAGCAGTACTTC
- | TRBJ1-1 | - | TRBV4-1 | CASSRGNTEAFF | TGCGCCAGCAGCCGCGGGAACACTGAAGCTTTCTTT
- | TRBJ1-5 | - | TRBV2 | CASSVGSRDQPQHF | TGTGCCAGCAGTGTTGGATCGCGGGATCAGCCCCAGCATTTT
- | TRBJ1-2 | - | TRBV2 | CASSWVGGGGYTF | TGTGCCAGCAGCTGGGTAGGTGGAGGTGGCTACACCTTC
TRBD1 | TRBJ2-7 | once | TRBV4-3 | CASSQDRGTGLYEQYF | TGCGCCAGCAGCCAAGATAGGGGGACAGGGTTGTACGAGCAGTACTTC
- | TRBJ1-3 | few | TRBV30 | CAWSEGTAGNTIYF | TGTGCCTGGAGCGAAGGGACTGCCGGAAACACCATATATTTT
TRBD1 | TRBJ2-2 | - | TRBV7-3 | CASSQYPGTGETGELFF | TGTGCCAGCAGCCAATACCCGGGGACAGGGGAAACCGGGGAGCTGTTTTTT
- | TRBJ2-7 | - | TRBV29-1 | CSIRRTGTGTYEQYF | TGCAGCATTCGCCGTACCGGGACTGGCACCTACGAGCAGTACTTC
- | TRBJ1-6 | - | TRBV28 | CASSFAGQSTGLHF | TGTGCCAGCAGTTTCGCCGGACAGTCCACCGGGCTCCACTTT
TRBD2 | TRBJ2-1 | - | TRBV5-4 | CASSSSGLAHNEQFF | TGTGCCAGCAGCTCCTCCGGACTAGCTCACAATGAGCAGTTCTTC
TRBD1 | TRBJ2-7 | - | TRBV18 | CASVQGASSYEQYF | TGTGCCAGCGTGCAGGGGGCAAGCTCCTACGAGCAGTACTTC
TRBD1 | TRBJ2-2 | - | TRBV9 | CASSVGTGNTGELFF | TGTGCCAGCAGCGTAGGGACAGGCAACACCGGGGAGCTGTTTTTT
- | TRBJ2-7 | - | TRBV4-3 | CASSQVWGLSYEQYF | TGCGCCAGCAGCCAGGTTTGGGGGCTCTCCTACGAGCAGTACTTC
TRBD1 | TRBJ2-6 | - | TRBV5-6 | CASRTGVSGANVLTF | TGTGCCAGCCGGACAGGGGTCTCTGGGGCCAACGTCCTGACTTTC
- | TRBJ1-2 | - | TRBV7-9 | CASSLAGGGLYGYTF | TGTGCCAGCAGCTTAGCGGGTGGAGGGCTCTATGGCTACACCTTC
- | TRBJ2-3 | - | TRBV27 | CASSPWALPDTQYF | TGTGCCAGCAGCCCCTGGGCACTCCCAGATACGCAGTATTTT
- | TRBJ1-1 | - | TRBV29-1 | CSVGAAANTEAFF | TGCAGCGTTGGCGCGGCAGCGAACACTGAAGCTTTCTTT
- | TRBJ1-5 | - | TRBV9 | CASSLGASSDQPQHF | TGTGCCAGCAGCTTGGGGGCATCTTCCGATCAGCCCCAGCATTTT
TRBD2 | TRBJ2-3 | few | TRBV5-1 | CASSPSGGSDTQYF | TGCGCCAGCAGTCCGAGCGGGGGTTCTGATACGCAGTATTTT
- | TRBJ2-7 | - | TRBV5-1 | CASSLDSTSYEQYF | TGCGCCAGCAGCTTGGACAGCACCTCCTACGAGCAGTACTTC
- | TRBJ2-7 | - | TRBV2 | CASSAAAREQYF | TGTGCCAGCAGTGCCGCGGCTCGGGAGCAGTACTTC
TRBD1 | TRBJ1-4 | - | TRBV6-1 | CASSGFRGQNEKLFF | TGTGCCAGCTCAGGTTTCAGGGGGCAGAATGAAAAACTGTTTTTT
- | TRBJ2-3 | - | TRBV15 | CATSRGGYTDTQYF | TGTGCCACCAGCAGAGGGGGCTACACAGATACGCAGTATTTT
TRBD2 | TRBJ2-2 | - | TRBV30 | CAWSVRGVGELFF | TGTGCCTGGAGTGTACGGGGGGTCGGGGAGCTGTTTTTT
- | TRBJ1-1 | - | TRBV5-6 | CASSLAGDYSKAFF | TGTGCCAGCAGCTTGGCAGGGGACTATTCAAAAGCTTTCTTT
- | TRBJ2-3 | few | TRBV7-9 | CASTSRGADTQYF | TGTGCCAGCACCAGCCGGGGGGCCGATACGCAGTATTTT
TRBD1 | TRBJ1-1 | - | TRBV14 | CASSHDRGLAEAFF | TGTGCCAGCAGCCATGACAGGGGGCTCGCTGAAGCTTTCTTT
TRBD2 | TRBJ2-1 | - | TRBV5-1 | CASSLPQETSAVGEQFF | TGCGCCAGCAGCTTGCCCCAAGAGACTAGCGCGGTAGGAGAGCAGTTCTTC
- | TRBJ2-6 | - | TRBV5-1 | CASLSGANVLTF | TGCGCCAGCCTGTCTGGGGCCAACGTCCTGACTTTC
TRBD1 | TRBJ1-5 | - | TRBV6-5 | CASSLRQGPNQPQHF | TGTGCCAGCAGTTTAAGACAGGGCCCCAATCAGCCCCAGCATTTT
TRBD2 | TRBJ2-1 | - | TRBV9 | CASSVTSSGGSSSYNEQFF | TGTGCCAGCAGCGTAACATCTAGCGGGGGGTCCAGCTCCTACAATGAGCAGTTCTTC